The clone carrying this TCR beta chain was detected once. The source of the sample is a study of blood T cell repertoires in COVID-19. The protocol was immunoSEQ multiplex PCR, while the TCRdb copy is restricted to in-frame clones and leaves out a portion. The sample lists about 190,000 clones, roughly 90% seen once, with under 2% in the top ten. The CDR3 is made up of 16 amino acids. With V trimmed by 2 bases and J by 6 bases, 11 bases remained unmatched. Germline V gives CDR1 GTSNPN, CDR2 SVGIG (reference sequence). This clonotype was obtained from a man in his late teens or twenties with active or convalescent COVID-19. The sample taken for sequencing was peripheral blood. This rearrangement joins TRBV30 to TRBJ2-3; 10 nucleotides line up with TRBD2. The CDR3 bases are TGTGCCTGGAGTAAAGCTAGCGGGGGACACACGGATACGCAGTATTTT. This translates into CAWSKASGGHTDTQYF. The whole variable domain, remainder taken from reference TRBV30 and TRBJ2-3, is SQTIHQWPATLVQPVGSPLSLECTVEGTSNPNLYWYRQAAGRGLQLLFYSVGIGQISSEVPQNLSASRPQDRQFILSSKKLLLSDSGFYLCAWSKASGGHTDTQYFGPGTRLTVL.